What follows describes a single T cell receptor beta chain. Its antigen target is currently unknown. Per-base qualities were not stored, and no clone one base away is much larger. The data were obtained in a study of blood T cell repertoires in COVID-19 (dated by TCRdb to the early 2020s). Context from the whole study: The collaborator samples originated in the United States, Italy and Spain and spanned the acute and convalescent phases of COVID-19. The material from the prospective study consisted of cDNA or gDNA derived from T cells, B-cell-depleted T cells, or PBMCs. Subjects who had been exposed to COVID-19, were actively infected with it, or had recovered from it provided the deeply sampled blood TCRbeta repertoires that made up the dataset. The repertoires were made available in a free public database intended to serve as a resource for research on the immune response to SARS-CoV-2. The samples were drawn from two sources: the first 160 participants of the ongoing ImmuneRACE study, and 1,000 to 1,500 subjects contributed by 6 global collaborators. The sample metadata nearly always contained a de-identified subject ID, COVID-19 status, age in years and sex. HLA class I and class II types, where available, came from metadata supplied by the sample provider rather than from assay-based typing. Results and caveats for the whole study, not just this receptor: Clinical and demographic metadata were provided uncurated, with the amount varying by source and participant.

TCRbeta CDR3 regions were amplified from genomic DNA by means of the immunoSEQ Assay, a bias-controlled multiplex PCR. For the original study's pipeline: Nucleated cell counts per sample were estimated from amplification of reference gene primers within the assay. To quantify the absolute abundance of each unique TCRbeta CDR3 rearrangement, sequence reads were collapsed and filtered. For each sample, productive Simpson clonality was calculated by taking the square root of Simpson's diversity index across productive rearrangements. TCRdb holds this immuneACCESS table with in-frame rearrangements only. Some clones are missing; in checked studies, unresolved V genes explain under half, and the rest has no known cause. That table gives V, J and clone size, and the DNA gave D and trimming. The sample yields some 210,000 clones; approximately 81% were counted once. Around 9.3% of the sample rests with the top ten.

CDR1 and CDR2 are read off the germline V gene (reference sequence) as GTSNPN and SVGIG. The junction carries 10 bases between V and J, which are trimmed by 0 bases and 2 bases respectively. Including the terminal cysteine and phenylalanine, the CDR3 comprises 15 residues. Of the read, only the CDR3 DNA is kept; its 45 bases are in frame from base 1. Enrolling through a virtual design, the prospective study's participants ranged in age from about 18 to 89 years and lived across roughly 23 United States geographic areas. In the prospective study, cohorts were assigned on the basis of participant-reported clinical history obtained from a screening survey and a study questionnaire. In the prospective study, mobile phlebotomists collected whole blood, serum and a nasopharyngeal or oropharyngeal swab from each participant. Additional blood draws and questionnaires over an approximately 2-month period could optionally be provided by prospective study participants. Before DNA extraction, prospective study blood samples were shipped either frozen or at room temperature.

Sample: PBMCs or T cells enriched from blood (not recorded which). The TCR was taken from a woman aged 45-60 years with acute COVID-19. This chain is built from TRBV30 and TRBJ1-4; 6 matching bases give a weak D call of TRBD1. CDR3 reads: CAWSVQGGTNEKLFF. The bases read TGTGCCTGGAGTGTACAGGGAGGGACTAATGAAAAACTGTTTTTT. The full variable domain, with segments outside the CDR3 supplied by the reference TRBV30 and TRBJ1-4 proteins, appears as SQTIHQWPATLVQPVGSPLSLECTVEGTSNPNLYWYRQAAGRGLQLLFYSVGIGQISSEVPQNLSASRPQDRQFILSSKKLLLSDSGFYLCAWSVQGGTNEKLFFGSGTQLSVL.